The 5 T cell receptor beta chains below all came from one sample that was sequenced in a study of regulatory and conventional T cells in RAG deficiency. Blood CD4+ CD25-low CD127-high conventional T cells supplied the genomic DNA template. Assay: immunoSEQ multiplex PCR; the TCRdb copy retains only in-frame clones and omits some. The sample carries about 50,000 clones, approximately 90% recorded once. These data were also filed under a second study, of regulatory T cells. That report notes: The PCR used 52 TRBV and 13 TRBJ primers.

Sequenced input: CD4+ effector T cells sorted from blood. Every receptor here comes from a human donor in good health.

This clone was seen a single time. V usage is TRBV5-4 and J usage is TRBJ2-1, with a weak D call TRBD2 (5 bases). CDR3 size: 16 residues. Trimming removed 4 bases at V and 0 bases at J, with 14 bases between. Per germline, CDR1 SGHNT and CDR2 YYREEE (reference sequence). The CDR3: CASSGQAVSSYNEQFF. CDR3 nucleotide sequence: TGTGCCAGCAGCGGGCAAGCGGTTAGCTCCTACAATGAGCAGTTCTTC.

The CDR3 DNA sequence: TGTGCCAGCTCACCACCAGGAGGGGTCGGGGAAAAACTGTTTTTT. This sequence encodes CASSPPGGVGEKLFF. The chain recombines TRBV18 with TRBJ1-4, with D possibly matching TRBD1 (5 bases). Germline V gene data show CDR1 as KGHSH and CDR2 as LQKENI. CDR3 length: 15 amino acids. V was clipped by 0 bases and J by 8 bases, with 13 bases between them.

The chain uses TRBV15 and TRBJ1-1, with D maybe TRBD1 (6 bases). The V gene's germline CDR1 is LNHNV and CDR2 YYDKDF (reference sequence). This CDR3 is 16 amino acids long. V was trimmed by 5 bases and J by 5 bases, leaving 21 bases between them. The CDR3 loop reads CATSVPSGGGPTEAFF. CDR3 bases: TGTGCCACCAGCGTTCCCTCTGGAGGGGGGCCGACTGAAGCTTTCTTT. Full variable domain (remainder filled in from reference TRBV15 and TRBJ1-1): DAMVIQNPRYQVTQFGKPVTLSCSQTLNHNVMYWYQQKSSQAPKLLFHYYDKDFNNEADTPDNFQSRRPNTSFCFLDIRSPGLGDTAMYLCATSVPSGGGPTEAFFGQGTRLTVV.

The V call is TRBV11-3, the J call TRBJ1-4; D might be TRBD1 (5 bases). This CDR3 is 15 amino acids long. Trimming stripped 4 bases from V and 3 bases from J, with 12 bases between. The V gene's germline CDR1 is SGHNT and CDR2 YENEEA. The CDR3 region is CASSSSTDPNEKLFF. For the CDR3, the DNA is TGTGCCAGCAGCTCCTCGACAGATCCTAATGAAAAACTGTTTTTT.

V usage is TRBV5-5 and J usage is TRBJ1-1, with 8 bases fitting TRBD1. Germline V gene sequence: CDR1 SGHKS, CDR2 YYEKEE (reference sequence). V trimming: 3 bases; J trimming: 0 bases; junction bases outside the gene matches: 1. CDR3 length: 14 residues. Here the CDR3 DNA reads TGTGCCAGCAGCTCGGGACAGGTGAACACTGAAGCTTTCTTT. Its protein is CASSSGQVNTEAFF.